The rows below give T cell receptor beta chains drawn from one sample of a study of shared clonotypes between healthy human individuals. Only in-frame clones appear in the TCRdb table, and some are missing; sequencing was by immunoSEQ multiplex PCR. The profile shows about 1.1 million clones, 77% of them singletons. Material: memory CD4+ T cells from PBMCs. These receptors all come from a man between 18 and 35 years old in good health. Some clones in this sample may be carry-over from other donors' samples. Each CDR3 is given with its conserved first and last residue. The order of the fields is CDR3 protein, CDR3 DNA, J gene, clone size, D gene, V gene. A D gene is named only where the DNA matches it firmly. Not every row has a clone size; where given, it reads once, few, many or a size class.

CASSLTQGTDGYTF	TGTGCCAGCAGCTTAACACAGGGAACTGATGGCTACACCTTC	TRBJ1-2	.	.	TRBV5-4
CASKGMGRLITDTQYF	TGTGCCAGCAAAGGGATGGGGAGGCTTATTACAGATACGCAGTATTTT	TRBJ2-3	.	.	TRBV28
CASSAGTGTLNEQFF	TGTGCCAGCAGCGCCGGGACAGGGACTCTCAATGAGCAGTTCTTC	TRBJ2-1	.	TRBD1	TRBV9
CASSRQLGRGTDTQYF	TGTGCCAGCAGCCGACAACTAGGCCGTGGCACAGATACGCAGTATTTT	TRBJ2-3	.	.	TRBV7-9
CASSFRLAGPLRYF	TGTGCCAGCAGTTTTCGACTAGCGGGGCCCCTCCGGTACTTC	TRBJ2-5	.	TRBD2	TRBV27
CVRSLAVDEQFF	TGTGTCAGAAGCTTAGCTGTTGATGAGCAGTTCTTC	TRBJ2-1	.	.	TRBV7-5
CASSMVGGRETQYF	TGTGCCAGTAGTATGGTGGGAGGGAGGGAGACCCAGTACTTC	TRBJ2-5	.	TRBD2	TRBV19
CASSLGTSHDGYTF	TGCGCCAGCAGCTTGGGAACCTCACATGATGGCTACACCTTC	TRBJ1-2	.	.	TRBV5-1
CASSIGQGYGYTF	TGTGCCAGTAGTATCGGACAGGGCTATGGCTACACCTTC	TRBJ1-2	.	TRBD1	TRBV19
CATSTPRGKLFF	TGTGCCACCTCGACGCCGCGAGGAAAACTGTTTTTT	TRBJ1-4	.	.	TRBV6-1
CASSKLTGGTDEQYF	TGTGCCAGCAGCAAATTGACAGGGGGCACGGACGAGCAGTACTTC	TRBJ2-7	.	TRBD1	TRBV7-8
CASSSDYRRNEQFF	TGTGCCAGCAGCTCCGACTACCGTAGGAATGAGCAGTTCTTC	TRBJ2-1	.	.	TRBV7-9
CASRGQASSGYTF	TGTGCCAGTCGGGGACAGGCGTCTTCTGGCTACACCTTC	TRBJ1-2	.	TRBD1	TRBV19
CASSVSTSDIYEQYF	TGTGCCAGCAGCGTCAGCACTAGCGACATATACGAGCAGTACTTC	TRBJ2-7	.	TRBD2	TRBV9
CASSEYGGSYEQYF	TGTGCCAGCAGTGAATACGGGGGCTCCTACGAGCAGTACTTC	TRBJ2-7	.	.	TRBV27
CASSETTGGQPQHF	TGCGCCAGCAGTGAGACAACAGGGGGTCAGCCCCAGCATTTT	TRBJ1-5	.	TRBD1	TRBV10-1
CASRGTPATNEKLFF	TGTGCCAGTAGGGGGACACCGGCAACTAATGAAAAACTGTTTTTT	TRBJ1-4	.	.	TRBV19
CASSSSVEQYF	TGTGCCAGCAGTTCTAGCGTCGAGCAGTACTTC	TRBJ2-7	.	.	TRBV6-5
CASSELGGNQPQHF	TGTGCCAGCAGTGAGTTGGGTGGCAATCAGCCCCAGCATTTT	TRBJ1-5	once	.	TRBV2
CASSLGTVPDGGYTF	TGCGCCAGCAGCTTGGGGACAGTTCCCGACGGGGGCTACACCTTC	TRBJ1-2	.	.	TRBV5-1
CASSEAAGSSYEQYF	TGTGCCAGCAGTGAAGCTGCAGGGAGCTCCTACGAGCAGTACTTC	TRBJ2-7	.	.	TRBV2
CASSRGPGRDSYEQYF	TGTGCCAGCAGCAGGGGCCCAGGGCGGGACTCCTACGAGCAGTACTTC	TRBJ2-7	.	.	TRBV5-8
CASSRGQGTGEQYF	TGTGCCAGCTCACGGGGACAGGGGACGGGCGAGCAGTACTTC	TRBJ2-7	.	TRBD1	TRBV18
CASSLASGRNTEAFF	TGTGCCAGCAGCTTAGCATCGGGGAGGAACACTGAAGCTTTCTTT	TRBJ1-1	.	.	TRBV7-9
CASSSGTVAYGYTF	TGTGCCAGCAGTTCCGGGACAGTAGCCTATGGCTACACCTTC	TRBJ1-2	.	TRBD1	TRBV28
CASSVNRGLTYEQYF	TGTGCCAGCAGTGTTAACCGGGGGCTGACCTACGAGCAGTACTTC	TRBJ2-7	.	.	TRBV2
CSVSDAGEAFF	TGCAGCGTTTCCGATGCGGGTGAAGCTTTCTTT	TRBJ1-1	.	.	TRBV29-1
CASSFRGTGNEKLFF	TGTGCCAGCAGTTTCAGGGGAACGGGGAATGAAAAACTGTTTTTT	TRBJ1-4	.	.	TRBV6-5
CARGVVTGNTIYF	TGCGCCAGAGGGGTTGTAACTGGAAACACCATATATTTT	TRBJ1-3	.	.	TRBV5-1
CASSFLTGLEEGNEQFF	TGTGCCAGCAGCTTCCTTACGGGACTAGAAGAGGGGAATGAGCAGTTCTTC	TRBJ2-1	.	TRBD2	TRBV7-8
CASSLDLYLQETQYF	TGTGCCAGCAGCTTGGATTTATACCTCCAAGAGACCCAGTACTTC	TRBJ2-5	.	.	TRBV5-6
CASSPAVPDTQYF	TGTGCCAGCAGCCCCGCGGTCCCAGATACGCAGTATTTT	TRBJ2-3	few	.	TRBV7-2
CASSPGRYTYNEQFF	TGTGCCAGCAGCCCAGGGAGGTACACATACAATGAGCAGTTCTTC	TRBJ2-1	once	.	TRBV7-6
CASSGGAGGIYNEQFF	TGTGCCAGCAGCGGCGGAGCCGGGGGCATTTACAATGAGCAGTTCTTC	TRBJ2-1	.	.	TRBV5-4
CASSSPGGGRLHNEKLFF	TGTGCCAGCAGCTCCCCGGGCGGGGGCCGCCTCCATAATGAAAAACTGTTTTTT	TRBJ1-4	.	.	TRBV5-6
CASSFRGNTGELFF	TGTGCCAGCAGTTTCAGGGGTAACACCGGGGAGCTGTTTTTT	TRBJ2-2	.	.	TRBV27
CASSFFFWRESNTDTQYF	TGTGCCAGCAGCTTTTTTTTCTGGCGGGAGTCGAACACAGATACGCAGTATTTT	TRBJ2-3	.	TRBD2	TRBV11-2
CASSGLAGGGNEQFF	TGTGCCAGCAGCGGCCTAGCGGGAGGTGGCAATGAGCAGTTCTTC	TRBJ2-1	.	TRBD2	TRBV11-2
CASSLAGYPSSYNEQFF	TGTGCCAGCAGCTTGGCGGGCTACCCGAGCTCCTACAATGAGCAGTTCTTC	TRBJ2-1	few	.	TRBV5-6
CSVLKGTSGSYEQYF	TGCAGCGTCCTTAAGGGGACTAGCGGCTCCTACGAGCAGTACTTC	TRBJ2-7	.	TRBD2	TRBV29-1
CASSLAWEAFF	TGTGCCAGCAGCTTAGCGTGGGAAGCTTTCTTT	TRBJ1-1	.	.	TRBV7-2
CASSQRTSGSLGGELFF	TGTGCCAGCAGCCAACGGACTAGCGGGAGTCTCGGCGGGGAGCTGTTTTTT	TRBJ2-2	many	TRBD2	TRBV4-2
CASSIGMTSGSPDTQYF	TGTGCCAGCAGCATTGGAATGACTAGCGGGAGTCCAGATACGCAGTATTTT	TRBJ2-3	.	TRBD2	TRBV11-3
CASSSPRRGAGYTF	TGTGCCAGCAGTTCTCCCCGACGGGGTGCTGGCTACACCTTC	TRBJ1-2	.	.	TRBV27
CASSDRGLYQETQYF	TGTGCCAGCAGTGACAGGGGTTTATACCAAGAGACCCAGTACTTC	TRBJ2-5	few	.	TRBV6-1
CAISESLGGRGTETQYF	TGTGCCATCAGTGAGTCACTCGGGGGGCGCGGGACCGAGACCCAGTACTTC	TRBJ2-5	once	.	TRBV10-3